The 10 T cell receptor beta chains below all came from one sample that was sequenced in a study of cytomegalovirus exposure and HLA in healthy donors. The PCR contained 60 Vbeta and 13 Jbeta primers. Libraries were prepared by immunoSEQ multiplex PCR; TCRdb keeps only in-frame clonotypes and omits some of them. The repertoire has 150,000 to 200,000 clones, more than 65% of them found once; the top ten carry about 4.3%. Sequenced material: PBMCs. Every receptor here comes from a man aged 18 to 30 in good health and CMV-seropositive.

This sequence joins TRBV5-1 and TRBJ2-2, with 8 bases identical to TRBD2. V dropped 0 bases and J dropped 5; count of bases not matched to a gene: 6. The CDR3 is 16 amino acids. Germline CDR1 is SGHRS and CDR2 is YFSETQ. CDR3 nucleotide sequence: TGCGCCAGCAGCTTGGAGGTGGTAGCGGGGACCGGGGAGCTGTTTTTT. Amino acid sequence: CASSLEVVAGTGELFF.

The chain joins TRBV6-6 to TRBJ2-5; weak D call: TRBD2 (6 bases). Deletions cut 5 bases from V and 1 base from J, with 8 bases between. CDR1 is MNHNY and CDR2 is SVGAGI in the germline V gene (reference sequence). The CDR3 extends over 13 amino acids. The CDR3 bases are TGTGCCAGCAGTGGGGGGACCCAAGAGACCCAGTACTTC. Translating gives CASSGGTQETQYF.

The chain employs TRBV27 and TRBJ1-2; 11 nucleotides agree with TRBD1. Trimming cost V 4 bases and J 4 bases; bases outside gene matches: 8. Germline V gene data show CDR1 as MNHEY and CDR2 as SMNVEV (reference sequence). The CDR3 is 16 residues long. CDR3 residues: CASSWLGTGGVYGYTF. CDR3 in DNA: TGTGCCAGCAGTTGGCTCGGGACAGGGGGGGTCTATGGCTACACCTTC.

This chain uses TRBV2 with TRBJ1-2, with 11 bases identical to TRBD1. V gave up 4 bases and J gave up 7 bases; unmatched junction bases: 5. Germline assignment: CDR1 SNHLY and CDR2 FYNNEI. This CDR3 region has 14 residues. In DNA form, the CDR3 reads TGTGCCAGCAGTGCCGGGACAGGGGGTAGTGGCTACACCTTC. Residues: CASSAGTGGSGYTF.

The chain couples TRBV5-1 to TRBJ2-3; D is perhaps TRBD2 (5 bases). This CDR3 contains 14 residues. The V gene's germline CDR1 is SGHRS and CDR2 YFSETQ. V dropped 4 bases and J dropped 6 bases, with 15 bases sitting between them. The CDR3: CASSGGEGGDTQYF. Written as DNA, the CDR3 is TGCGCCAGCAGCGGAGGTGAGGGCGGGGATACGCAGTATTTT.

The genes are TRBV30 and TRBJ1-6, with 7 bases matching TRBD1. The ends lost 3 bases at V and 2 bases at J; junction bases unmatched: 7. The CDR3 contains 16 residues. The V gene's germline CDR1 is GTSNPN and CDR2 SVGIG (reference sequence). CDR3 DNA sequence: TGTGCCTGGAGCGCGGCCGGGACAGCCTATAATTCACCCCTCCACTTT. Translation gives CAWSAAGTAYNSPLHF.

This clone was observed a handful of times. This sequence joins TRBV7-2 and TRBJ1-4, with 7 bases fitting TRBD1. With V trimmed by 5 bases and J by 8 bases, 20 bases remained unmatched. The germline gives CDR1 SGHTA, CDR2 FQGNSA. The CDR3 length is 18 residues. The CDR3 DNA is TGTGCCAGCAGCACCGGGAGATTGAGGGGGCAATCCGGGGAAAAACTGTTTTTT. It specifies CASSTGRLRGQSGEKLFF.

The chain combines TRBV2 with TRBJ2-7, with TRBD1 identical over 10 bases. Losses at the gene ends were 2 bases for V and 13 bases for J; bases not matched to a gene: 11. The CDR3 consists of 14 residues. Germline CDR1 is SNHLY and CDR2 is FYNNEI. In DNA form, the CDR3 reads TGTGCCAGCAGTGAAATGATGGGACAGGGGCACTTCTACGTC. This gives the protein CASSEMMGQGHFYV.

The chain uses TRBV30 and TRBJ1-2; D ambiguous. This CDR3 spans 14 amino acids. Trimming shortened V by 0 bases and J by 4 bases, and 12 bases separated the two germline ends. Germline CDR1 GTSNPN, CDR2 SVGIG (reference sequence). The CDR3 nucleotides are TGTGCCTGGAGTGTAGAGCCCCAAGTCTATGGCTACACCTTC. Translated, it gives CAWSVEPQVYGYTF.

This clone has just a few counts. V usage is TRBV7-8 and J usage is TRBJ2-3; TRBD2 is a possible D gene (6 bases). From germline, CDR1 is SGHVS and CDR2 FQNEAQ. The CDR3 length is 12 residues. Deletions cut 0 bases from V and 8 bases from J, with 6 bases between. For the CDR3, the DNA is TGTGCCAGCAGCTTAGCCGGGGGTACGCAGTATTTT. Protein: CASSLAGGTQYF.